One and the same sample provided the 20 T cell receptor beta chains below, sequenced in a study of blood T cell repertoires in COVID-19. Only in-frame clones appear in the TCRdb table, and some are missing; sequencing was by immunoSEQ multiplex PCR. The sample lists fewer than 85,000 clones, about nine tenths occurring once. The sequenced sample consisted of peripheral blood. The receptor set was obtained from a woman aged 50 to 65 in a cohort sampled during active COVID-19.

The CDR3 protein is CASSLGLDGNEQFF. CDR3 bases: TGTGCCAGCAGCTTAGGACTAGATGGAAATGAGCAGTTCTTC. V usage is TRBV7-9 and J usage is TRBJ2-1; tentative D call: TRBD2 (6 bases). The germline V and J ends were trimmed by 1 base and 7 bases, with 11 bases remaining between them. Germline-derived CDR1 and CDR2 are SEHNR and FQNEAQ (reference sequence). The CDR3 runs to 14 residues.

This chain joins TRBV28 and TRBJ2-3; TRBD2 aligns across 7 bases. The junction had 15 bases not matched to a gene; V was cut back by 11 bases and J by 4 bases. Germline loops: CDR1 MDHEN, CDR2 SYDVKM. This CDR3 has 15 residues. CDR3 DNA sequence: TGTGCCTCCTGGGGTCTAGCGGAGCTCGCAGATACGCAGTATTTT. As protein: CASWGLAELADTQYF.

This clone appeared a single time. The chain is built from TRBV7-2 and TRBJ2-7; TRBD2 agrees at 8 bases. The CDR3 covers 15 residues. Germline loops: CDR1 SGHTA, CDR2 FQGNSA. Trimming removed 4 bases from V and 3 bases from J; junction bases left unmatched: 8. CDR3 residues: CASSSLLAGVYEQYF. The CDR3 coding sequence is TGTGCCAGCAGCTCCCTCCTAGCGGGTGTCTACGAGCAGTACTTC.

The chain links TRBV28 to TRBJ1-1, with 10 bases lining up with TRBD1. Germline V gene sequence: CDR1 MDHEN, CDR2 SYDVKM. V lost 5 bases to trimming and J lost 8 bases; unmatched junction nucleotides: 8. The CDR3 is made up of 14 amino acids. Here the CDR3 reads CASSLDRGRWEAFF. Written as DNA, the CDR3 is TGTGCCAGCAGTCTAGACAGGGGGCGGTGGGAAGCTTTCTTT.

The genes are TRBV7-9 and TRBJ2-7, with TRBD2 matching 11 bases. Germline trimming cut 4 bases from V and 4 bases from J; bases unmatched to any gene: 6. The germline CDR1 and CDR2 sequences are SEHNR and FQNEAQ (reference sequence). The CDR3 loop spans 15 amino acids. In nucleotides, the CDR3 is TGTGCCAGCAGCTCGACTAGCGGGATGGTGTACGAGCAGTACTTC. Its protein product is CASSSTSGMVYEQYF.

V usage is TRBV5-1 and J usage is TRBJ2-7, with D perhaps TRBD2 (6 bases). The germline V gene encodes CDR1 SGHRS and CDR2 YFSETQ. V shed 7 bases and J shed 5 bases, with 22 bases lying between them. This CDR3 has 15 residues. CDR3 bases: TGCGCCAGCCGCGGGATGGGAGGAGCCTCGGACGAGCAGTACTTC. It codes for CASRGMGGASDEQYF.

The V and J genes are TRBV4-1 and TRBJ2-7; possibly TRBD1 for D (6 bases). Deletions cut 4 bases from V and 2 bases from J, with 15 bases between. Germline V lookup: CDR1 MGHRA, CDR2 YSYEKL. The CDR3 covers 15 residues. In nucleotides, the CDR3 is TGCGCCAGCAGCCCCGCCTCCGGACAGACCTACGAGCAGTACTTC. Its translation: CASSPASGQTYEQYF.

The rearrangement links TRBV27 to TRBJ2-1; D is perhaps TRBD2 (6 bases). Per germline, CDR1 MNHEY and CDR2 SMNVEV (reference sequence). V was clipped by 5 bases and J by 8 bases, with 22 bases between them. This CDR3 is built from 16 residues. Here the CDR3 reads CASSRLSAEGLDEQFF. As DNA, the CDR3 is TGTGCCAGCAGTAGACTTAGCGCGGAGGGCCTGGATGAGCAGTTCTTC.

The chain links TRBV7-3 to TRBJ1-2; D is possibly TRBD1 (5 bases). This CDR3 region has 15 residues. Germline V gene sequence: CDR1 SGHTA, CDR2 FQGTGA. Trimming cost V 4 bases and J 1 base, with 13 bases left between them. The CDR3 reads CASSSGPGVNYGYTF. In DNA form, the CDR3 reads TGTGCCAGCAGCTCAGGGCCGGGGGTTAACTATGGCTACACCTTC.

The genes are TRBV18 and TRBJ1-1, with D possibly matching TRBD1 (5 bases). CDR1 is KGHSH, CDR2 LQKENI, per germline. The V end lost 3 bases, the J end lost 5 bases, and 16 bases lay between the germline ends. The CDR3 runs to 15 residues. The CDR3 here is CASSPGGRGGTEAFF. The CDR3 coding sequence is TGTGCCAGCTCACCCGGTGGAAGGGGAGGGACTGAAGCTTTCTTT. Supplemented by reference TRBV18 and TRBJ1-1, the full variable domain reads NAGVMQNPRHLVRRRGQEARLRCSPMKGHSHVYWYRQLPEEGLKFMVYLQKENIIDESGMPKERFSAEFPKEGPSILRIQQVVRGDSAAYFCASSPGGRGGTEAFFGQGTRLTVV.

The gene calls are TRBV9 and TRBJ2-1; tentative D call: TRBD1 (5 bases). Trimming stripped 2 bases from V and 0 bases from J, with 9 bases between. CDR3 size: 15 residues. CDR1 and CDR2 (germline): SGDLS, YYNGEE. The CDR3 nucleotides are TGTGCCAGCAGCGTGGGGCGGACCTCCTACAATGAGCAGTTCTTC. It yields the protein CASSVGRTSYNEQFF.

This rearrangement joins TRBV3-1 (or the pseudogene TRBV3-2) to TRBJ1-5; D possibly corresponds to TRBD1 (6 bases). V lost 4 bases to trimming and J lost 5 bases, with 12 bases between them. Germline V lookup: CDR1 LGHDT, CDR2 YNNKEL (reference sequence). The CDR3 loop spans 14 amino acids. Here the CDR3 reads CASSPRDTHQPQHF. In DNA form, the CDR3 reads TGTGCCAGCAGCCCCCGGGACACGCATCAGCCCCAGCATTTT.

The chain combines TRBV30 with TRBJ2-2; 10 nucleotides align to TRBD2. Germline CDR1 is GTSNPN and CDR2 is SVGIG (reference sequence). The CDR3 extends over 14 amino acids. The ends lost 3 bases at V and 5 bases at J; junction bases unmatched: 3. The CDR3 loop is CAWRSGRGTGELFF. The CDR3 bases are TGTGCCTGGAGAAGCGGGAGGGGAACCGGGGAGCTGTTTTTT.

The chain joins TRBV5-6 to TRBJ2-5; the match to TRBD1 covers 10 bases. Germline values: CDR1 SGHDT, CDR2 YYEEEE. V lost 3 bases, J lost 4 bases, and 6 bases stayed unmatched. The CDR3 extends over 15 amino acids. The CDR3 DNA follows: TGTGCCAGCAGCTGGGGACAGGGGCAGGGAGAGACCCAGTACTTC. It is translated as CASSWGQGQGETQYF.

The CDR3 bases are TGCAGCGTTGAGGGGCAGGGAGGTCTAGATACGCAGTATTTT. The encoded protein is CSVEGQGGLDTQYF. The rearrangement joins TRBV29-1 to TRBJ2-3; D is possibly TRBD2 (6 bases). Germline V gene lookup returns CDR1 SQVTM and CDR2 ANQGSEA. The CDR3 has 14 residues. V lost 3 bases to trimming and J lost 5 bases, with 15 bases between them.

V and J are TRBV10-3 and TRBJ2-7; TRBD1 might be the D (5 bases). V lost 10 bases, J lost 1 base, and 17 bases lay in between. The CDR3 spans 14 residues. The germline V gene has CDR1 ENHRY and CDR2 SYGVKD. CDR3 in DNA: TGTGCCACCTCCCCAACAGGCCAGTCCTACGAGCAGTACTTC. Translating gives CATSPTGQSYEQYF.

The genes are TRBV5-4 and TRBJ2-1; D possibly corresponds to TRBD2 (7 bases). The germline V gene encodes CDR1 SGHNT and CDR2 YYREEE (reference sequence). This CDR3 has 17 amino acids. V was trimmed by 4 bases and J by 0 bases, leaving 17 bases between them. The CDR3 reads CASSRGGAEGSYNEQFF. For the CDR3, the DNA is TGTGCCAGCAGCCGAGGGGGGGCTGAAGGCTCCTACAATGAGCAGTTCTTC.

This chain uses TRBV27 with TRBJ2-1; 7 nucleotides align to TRBD2. The CDR3 length is 15 residues. V shed 3 bases and J 5 bases; nucleotides not matched to a gene: 7. The V gene's germline CDR1 is MNHEY and CDR2 SMNVEV (reference sequence). Here the CDR3 reads CASSFAGARNNEQFF. CDR3 coding DNA: TGTGCCAGCAGTTTTGCGGGAGCGAGAAACAATGAGCAGTTCTTC.

The J gene is TRBJ1-2, the V gene TRBV29-1, with D tentatively TRBD1 (6 bases). The V end was cut by 6 bases, the J end by 7 bases, with 27 bases between. This CDR3 is 16 amino acids long. Germline-derived CDR1 and CDR2 are SQVTM and ANQGSEA. CDR3 sequence (DNA): TGCAGCGTGCCCGAGGGCCTGATCGCAGGGGTTGCTGGCTACACCTTC. Translated: CSVPEGLIAGVAGYTF.

The genes are TRBV2 and TRBJ1-6; 11 bases map to TRBD1. The V segment lost 7 bases and the J segment 10 bases; nucleotides outside the gene matches: 12. This CDR3 spans 16 amino acids. Per germline, CDR1 SNHLY and CDR2 FYNNEI. The DNA for the CDR3 is TGTGCCAGCACCGGGACAGGGGGGATGTCGGGGTCACCCCTCCACTTT. Encoded protein: CASTGTGGMSGSPLHF.